Listed here is a single T cell receptor beta chain. The table came from immunoSEQ multiplex PCR; TCRdb's copy has only in-frame clones and leaves some out. This table has about 120,000 clones, more than 70% appearing once. This entry is derived from a study of blood T cell repertoires in COVID-19. About the research overall: The United States, Italy and Spain provided the acute and convalescent COVID-19 samples.

The CDR3 has 15 amino acids. Germline assignment: CDR1 SGHNT and CDR2 YENEEA. V dropped 1 base and J dropped 4 bases, with 13 bases sitting between them. V usage is TRBV11-3 and J usage is TRBJ2-5, with D possibly matching TRBD2 (5 bases). The specimen was peripheral blood. The TCR sequence derives from a man aged 45-60 years with acute or convalescent COVID-19. The CDR3, as DNA: TGTGCCAGCAGCTTAGGCTCGGGATGGGGAGAGACCCAGTACTTC. This translates into CASSLGSGWGETQYF.